This T cell receptor beta chain was sequenced in a study of blood T cell repertoires in COVID-19. Overall study context: The samples span acute and convalescent COVID-19 from the United States, Italy and Spain.

There are 16 residues in the CDR3. With 5 bases clipped from V and 7 bases from J, the junction kept 13 bases outside the gene matches. Germline CDR1 is MNHNS and CDR2 is SASEGT. Using immunoSEQ multiplex PCR, the repertoire was profiled, and TCRdb retains in-frame clones only, with some absent. The sample includes 250,000 or so clones, 83% of them seen just once. Cohort placement rested on clinical history that participants reported themselves. The sequence came from a woman aged 35 to 49 who had been exposed to COVID-19. The gene calls are TRBV6-1 and TRBJ1-2, with TRBD1 identical over 10 bases. The sample was PBMCs or T cells enriched from blood (not recorded which). In DNA, the CDR3 is TGTGCCAGCAGTCAAGACAGGGGGCCTTTCCCAGTTGGCTACACCTTC. Translation gives CASSQDRGPFPVGYTF.